The clone carrying this T cell receptor beta chain was counted many times. Its target is unknown. The authors amplified TCR beta CDR3 regions from RNA transcripts. The first-round RT-PCR employed HTBI primers together with the Qiagen OneStep RT-PCR kit. A multiplex PCR was then performed as the second round. TCRdb ran MiXCR on the multiplex PCR reads and lists one entry per CDR3 protein. The sample includes 660,000 or so distinct CDR3 sequences, over 40% of them seen just once. CDR3 length: 15 amino acids. Deletions cut 2 bases from V and 0 bases from J, with 7 bases between. This entry comes from a study of Graves' ophthalmopathy and Graves' hyperthyroidism. Study-wide background: Peripheral blood sampling preceded any treatment and occurred at initial diagnosis.

Study conclusions and caveats: With approximately 90% sensitivity and roughly 76% specificity, a 13-signature model separated ophthalmopathy from stable hyperthyroidism.

The V and J genes are TRBV12-3 or TRBV12-4 and TRBJ1-4; D call uncertain. The TCR was taken from an adult man with Graves' ophthalmopathy. Source material: peripheral blood. CDR3 nucleotides: TGTGCCAGCAGTTTACGTCGGTCAACTAATGAAAAACTGTTTTTT. Its protein is CASSLRRSTNEKLFF.